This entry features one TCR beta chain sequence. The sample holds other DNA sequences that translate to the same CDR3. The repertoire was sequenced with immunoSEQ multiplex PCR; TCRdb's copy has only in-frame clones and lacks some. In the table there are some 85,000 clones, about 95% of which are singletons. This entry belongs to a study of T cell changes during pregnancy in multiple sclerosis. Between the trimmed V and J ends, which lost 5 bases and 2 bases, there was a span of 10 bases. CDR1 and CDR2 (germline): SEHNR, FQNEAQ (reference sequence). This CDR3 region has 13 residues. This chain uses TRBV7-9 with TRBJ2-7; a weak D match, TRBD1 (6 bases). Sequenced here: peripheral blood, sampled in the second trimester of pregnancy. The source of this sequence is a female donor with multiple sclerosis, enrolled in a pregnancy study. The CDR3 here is CASSLGTTYEQYF. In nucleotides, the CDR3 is TGTGCCAGCAGCCTGGGGACAACCTACGAGCAGTACTTC.